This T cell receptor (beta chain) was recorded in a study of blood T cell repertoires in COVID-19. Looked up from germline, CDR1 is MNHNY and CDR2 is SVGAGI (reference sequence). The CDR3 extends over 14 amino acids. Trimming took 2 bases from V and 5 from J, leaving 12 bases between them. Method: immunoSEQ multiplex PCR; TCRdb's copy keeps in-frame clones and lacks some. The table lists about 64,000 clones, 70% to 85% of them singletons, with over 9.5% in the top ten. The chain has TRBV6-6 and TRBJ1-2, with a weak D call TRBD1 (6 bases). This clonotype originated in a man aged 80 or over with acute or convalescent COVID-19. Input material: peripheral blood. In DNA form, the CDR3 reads TGTGCCAGCAGTTACGTAGGACAGCCTTATGGCTACACCTTC. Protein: CASSYVGQPYGYTF.